This note documents a single T cell receptor (beta chain) sequence. This clone was picked up one time. The clone's antigen remains unknown. No much larger clone is present one base from it, and per-base qualities are unavailable. Based on the germline V gene, the CDR1 and CDR2 sequences are MGHDK and SYGVNS. Inclusive of the bounding cysteine and phenylalanine, the CDR3 is 15 residues long. Of the read, only the CDR3 DNA is kept; its 45 bases are in frame from base 1. V loses 5 bases at its end and J loses 5 bases; junction bases beyond the gene matches: 5. The data derive from a study of tumor T cells in aggressive B-cell lymphoma listed by TCRdb under 2017. The library was built by means of the immunoSEQ multiplex PCR assay. In TCRdb, the immuneACCESS table is reduced to in-frame sequences with V and J assigned. These tables do not hold every clone; where another copy was compared, an unresolved V gene accounts for under half, and the others remain unexplained. This sample lists approximately 9,900 clones; 75% to 85% were detected once. Roughly 3.9% of the sample is in the top ten clones.

This TCR was recovered from an adult with diffuse large B cell lymphoma. Sequencing was carried out using tumor tissue. The V gene is TRBV25-1 and the J gene is TRBJ1-3; TRBD1 lines up with 11 middle nucleotides. The sequence in DNA is TGTGCCAGCAGTAGAGGGACAGGGGGAAGAAACACCATATATTTT. Protein translation: CASSRGTGGRNTIYF.